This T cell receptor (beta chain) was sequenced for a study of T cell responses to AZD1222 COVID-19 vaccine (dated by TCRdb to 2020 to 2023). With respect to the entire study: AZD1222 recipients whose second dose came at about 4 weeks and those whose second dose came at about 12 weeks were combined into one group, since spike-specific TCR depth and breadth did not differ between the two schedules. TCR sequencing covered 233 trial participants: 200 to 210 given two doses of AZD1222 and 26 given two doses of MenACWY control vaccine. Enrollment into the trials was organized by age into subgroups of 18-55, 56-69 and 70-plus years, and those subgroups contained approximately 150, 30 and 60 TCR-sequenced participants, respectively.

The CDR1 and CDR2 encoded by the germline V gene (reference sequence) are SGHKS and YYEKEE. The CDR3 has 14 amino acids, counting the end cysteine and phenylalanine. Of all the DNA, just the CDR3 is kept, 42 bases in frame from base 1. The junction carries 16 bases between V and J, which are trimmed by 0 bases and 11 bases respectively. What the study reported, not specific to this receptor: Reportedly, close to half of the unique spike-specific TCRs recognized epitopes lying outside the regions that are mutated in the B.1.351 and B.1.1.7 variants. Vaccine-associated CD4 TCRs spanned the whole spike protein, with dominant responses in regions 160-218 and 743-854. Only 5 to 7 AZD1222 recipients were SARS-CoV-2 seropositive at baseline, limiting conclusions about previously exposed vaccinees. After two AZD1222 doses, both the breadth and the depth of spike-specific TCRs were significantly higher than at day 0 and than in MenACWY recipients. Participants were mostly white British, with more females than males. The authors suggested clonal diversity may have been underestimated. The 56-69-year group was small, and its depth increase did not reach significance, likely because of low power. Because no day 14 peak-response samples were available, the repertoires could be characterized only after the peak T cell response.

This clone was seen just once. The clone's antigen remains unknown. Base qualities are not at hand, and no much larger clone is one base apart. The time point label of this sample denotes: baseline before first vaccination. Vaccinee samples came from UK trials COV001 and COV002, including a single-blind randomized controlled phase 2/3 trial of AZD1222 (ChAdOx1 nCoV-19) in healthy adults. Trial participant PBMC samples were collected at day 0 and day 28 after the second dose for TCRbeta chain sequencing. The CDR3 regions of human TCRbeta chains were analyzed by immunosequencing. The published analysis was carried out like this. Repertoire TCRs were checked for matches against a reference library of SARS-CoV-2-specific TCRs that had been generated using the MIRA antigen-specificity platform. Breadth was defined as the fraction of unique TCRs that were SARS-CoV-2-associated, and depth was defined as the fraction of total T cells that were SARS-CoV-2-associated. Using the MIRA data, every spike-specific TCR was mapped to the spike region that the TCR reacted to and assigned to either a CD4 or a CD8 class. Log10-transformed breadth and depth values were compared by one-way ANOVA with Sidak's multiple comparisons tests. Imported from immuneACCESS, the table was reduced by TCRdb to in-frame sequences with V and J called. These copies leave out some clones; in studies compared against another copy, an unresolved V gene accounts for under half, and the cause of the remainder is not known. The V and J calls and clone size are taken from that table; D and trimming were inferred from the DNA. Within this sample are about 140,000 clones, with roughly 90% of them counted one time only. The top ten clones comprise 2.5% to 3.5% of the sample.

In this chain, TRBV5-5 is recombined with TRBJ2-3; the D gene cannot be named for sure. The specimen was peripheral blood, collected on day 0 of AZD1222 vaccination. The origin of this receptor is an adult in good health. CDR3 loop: CASSLEWGGVEQYF. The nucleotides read TGTGCCAGCAGCTTGGAGTGGGGTGGGGTGGAGCAGTATTTT.